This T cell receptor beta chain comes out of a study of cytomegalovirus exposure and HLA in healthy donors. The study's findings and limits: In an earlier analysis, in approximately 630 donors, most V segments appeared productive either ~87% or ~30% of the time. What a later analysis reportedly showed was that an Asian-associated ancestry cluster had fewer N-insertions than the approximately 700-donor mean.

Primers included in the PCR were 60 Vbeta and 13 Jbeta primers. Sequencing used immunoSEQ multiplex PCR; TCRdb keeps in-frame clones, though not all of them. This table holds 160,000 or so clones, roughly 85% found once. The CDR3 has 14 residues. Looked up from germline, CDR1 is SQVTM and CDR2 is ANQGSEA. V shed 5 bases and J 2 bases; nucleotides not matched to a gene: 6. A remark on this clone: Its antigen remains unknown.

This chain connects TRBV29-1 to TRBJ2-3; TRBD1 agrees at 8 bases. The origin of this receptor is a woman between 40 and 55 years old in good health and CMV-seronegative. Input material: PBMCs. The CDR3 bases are TGCAGCGTTTTGGACAGGGACCACACAGATACGCAGTATTTT. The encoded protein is CSVLDRDHTDTQYF.